These T cell receptor beta chains were read from a single sample in a study of a mutant IDH1 vaccine in newly diagnosed glioma. The protocol was immunoSEQ multiplex PCR, while the TCRdb copy is restricted to in-frame clones and leaves out a portion. This table has approximately 39,000 clones, around 81% appearing once. Antigens for these TCRs are unknown. The source was PBMCs, collected from a glioma patient whose treatment included an IDH1 peptide vaccine. The receptors originated from a man aged 50-59 years with glioma. Both conserved end residues are part of each CDR3. The order of the fields is V gene, clone size, D gene, J gene, CDR3 protein, CDR3 DNA. The D gene is left open where the match is weak. For some rows the clone size is stated as once, few or many, or as a class when expanded; others skip it.

TRBV5-6	.	.	TRBJ1-5	CASSRGTWNQPQHF	TGTGCCAGCAGCCGTGGGACATGGAATCAGCCCCAGCATTTT
TRBV13	medium-sized	.	TRBJ1-2	CASSPTLILNYGYTF	TGTGCCAGCAGCCCCACTCTGATTCTTAACTATGGCTACACCTTC
TRBV19	.	.	TRBJ2-5	CASSIGRGAQETQYF	TGTGCCAGTAGTATAGGACGCGGGGCCCAAGAGACCCAGTACTTC
TRBV5-6	.	TRBD1	TRBJ1-2	CASSLGQGVNYGYTF	TGTGCCAGCAGCTTGGGACAGGGGGTTAACTATGGCTACACCTTC
TRBV7-2	.	TRBD1	TRBJ1-1	CASSPGTDTEAFF	TGTGCCAGCAGCCCGGGGACAGACACTGAAGCTTTCTTT
TRBV6-6	.	.	TRBJ1-1	CASSSGGGSEAFF	TGTGCCAGCAGTTCCGGGGGCGGGTCTGAAGCTTTCTTT
TRBV18	.	.	TRBJ1-1	CASSPTIEGAEAFF	TGTGCCAGCTCACCGACTATTGAGGGCGCTGAAGCTTTCTTT
TRBV6-1	.	.	TRBJ2-7	CASSEDRGPNSYEQYF	TGTGCCAGCAGTGAAGATAGGGGACCCAACTCCTACGAGCAGTACTTC
TRBV2	.	TRBD2	TRBJ2-7	CASSAWEGTYEQYF	TGTGCCAGCAGTGCCTGGGAGGGTACCTACGAGCAGTACTTC
TRBV11-3	.	TRBD1	TRBJ2-2	CASSLRAGGTTGELFF	TGTGCCAGCAGCTTAAGGGCAGGGGGCACCACCGGGGAGCTGTTTTTT
TRBV30	.	TRBD1	TRBJ1-2	CARRDRGFYGYTF	TGTGCCCGTCGGGACAGGGGATTTTATGGCTACACCTTC
TRBV7-2	.	.	TRBJ2-5	CASSPQETQYF	TGTGCCAGCAGCCCGCAAGAGACCCAGTACTTC
TRBV27	.	.	TRBJ2-7	CASSLSSRPEWYEQYF	TGTGCCAGCAGTTTATCCTCACGGCCAGAATGGTACGAGCAGTACTTC
TRBV27	.	.	TRBJ1-2	CASASGRINYGYTF	TGTGCCAGCGCCTCCGGCCGGATTAACTATGGCTACACCTTC
TRBV18	.	.	TRBJ1-3	CASSPAPPSSGNTIYF	TGTGCCAGCTCACCTGCCCCGCCCAGCTCTGGAAACACCATATATTTT
TRBV2	.	.	TRBJ2-1	CASSTGLQGEQFF	TGTGCCAGCAGTACAGGGCTACAGGGTGAGCAGTTCTTC
TRBV19	.	.	TRBJ2-5	CASSTRPFSQETQYF	TGTGCCAGTAGTACCCGACCGTTCTCCCAAGAGACCCAGTACTTC
TRBV29-1	.	.	TRBJ1-1	CSGSLRAGDTEAFF	TGCAGTGGATCCCTCCGGGCGGGGGACACTGAAGCTTTCTTT
TRBV27	few	.	TRBJ1-1	CASSYGPGAEAFF	TGTGCCAGCAGTTACGGCCCGGGAGCTGAAGCTTTCTTT
TRBV2	few	TRBD1	TRBJ1-1	CASSAPGQGNTEAFF	TGTGCCAGCAGTGCCCCGGGACAGGGGAACACTGAAGCTTTCTTT
TRBV25-1	.	TRBD2	TRBJ2-1	CASSEYFSPSGSYEQFF	TGTGCCAGCAGTGAATACTTCTCGCCTAGCGGGAGCTATGAGCAGTTCTTC
TRBV4-1	.	.	TRBJ2-5	CASSQERQVGETQYF	TGCGCCAGCAGCCAAGAACGACAGGTCGGAGAGACCCAGTACTTC
TRBV30	few	.	TRBJ1-2	CAWSAREDYGYTF	TGTGCCTGGAGTGCCCGGGAGGACTATGGCTACACCTTC
TRBV11-2	.	TRBD1	TRBJ1-2	CASSLTGANYGYTF	TGTGCCAGCAGCCTTACAGGGGCGAACTATGGCTACACCTTC
TRBV6-4	.	.	TRBJ1-2	CASSGTVGGYTF	TGTGCCAGCAGTGGTACCGTGGGAGGCTACACCTTC
TRBV5-1	.	TRBD1	TRBJ1-5	CASSESGTGNQPQHF	TGCGCCAGCAGCGAGTCCGGGACAGGCAATCAGCCCCAGCATTTT
TRBV5-1	once	.	TRBJ1-4	CASSPLGQNEKLFF	TGCGCCAGCAGCCCCCTTGGACAGAATGAAAAACTGTTTTTT
TRBV19	.	.	TRBJ2-7	CASTSSYEQYF	TGTGCCAGTACCAGCTCCTACGAGCAGTACTTC
TRBV27	.	.	TRBJ1-2	CASSPTAANYGYTF	TGTGCCAGCAGTCCGACGGCTGCTAACTATGGCTACACCTTC
TRBV5-5	.	TRBD1	TRBJ1-2	CASSPQGALGYTF	TGTGCCAGCAGCCCCCAGGGGGCGCTTGGCTACACCTTC
TRBV7-6	.	.	TRBJ2-2	CASSLRPAAGAVGELFF	TGTGCCAGCAGCTTACGACCGGCGGCGGGGGCGGTCGGGGAGCTGTTTTTT
TRBV11-3	.	TRBD2	TRBJ2-1	CASSNPSGGVNEQFF	TGTGCCAGCAGCAATCCTAGCGGGGGGGTGAATGAGCAGTTCTTC
TRBV6-5	.	TRBD1	TRBJ1-5	CASRSSGTANQPQHF	TGTGCCAGCAGATCATCCGGGACAGCAAATCAGCCCCAGCATTTT
TRBV5-6	.	.	TRBJ2-5	CASSSTGLEGRQQETQYF	TGTGCCAGCAGCTCCACCGGCCTAGAAGGTCGGCAGCAAGAGACCCAGTACTTC
TRBV25-1	.	.	TRBJ2-5	CASSGLGIEETQYF	TGTGCCAGCAGTGGCTTGGGTATAGAGGAGACCCAGTACTTC
TRBV7-2	.	TRBD2	TRBJ2-5	CASSSGLAGVETQYF	TGTGCCAGCAGCTCGGGACTAGCGGGAGTAGAGACCCAGTACTTC
TRBV18	.	.	TRBJ1-3	CASSPENTIYF	TGTGCCAGCTCACCGGAAAACACCATATATTTT
TRBV5-4	.	TRBD2	TRBJ2-2	CASSTRTSGMGTGELFF	TGTGCCAGCAGCACACGGACTAGCGGGATGGGAACCGGGGAGCTGTTTTTT
TRBV28	.	TRBD1	TRBJ1-3	CASSFGDRASGNTIYF	TGTGCCAGCAGTTTTGGGGACAGGGCCTCTGGAAACACCATATATTTT
TRBV19	.	.	TRBJ2-3	CASSPHLTPDTQYF	TGTGCCAGTAGTCCCCACCTGACACCAGATACGCAGTATTTT
TRBV19	.	TRBD1	TRBJ1-5	CASSRIRNRGLVHARGNQPQHF	TGTGCCAGTAGCCGGATCCGAAACAGGGGCCTCGTCCATGCCCGGGGCAATCAGCCCCAGCATTTT
TRBV9	.	.	TRBJ2-7	CASSVAAGTPIYEQYF	TGTGCCAGCAGCGTAGCCGCTGGGACTCCGATCTACGAGCAGTACTTC
TRBV7-9	once	TRBD2	TRBJ2-2	CASSFSGTSGTAGELFF	TGTGCCAGCAGCTTCTCCGGGACTAGCGGGACCGCCGGGGAGCTGTTTTTT
TRBV7-8	.	.	TRBJ2-7	CASSAFGSTGEQYF	TGTGCCAGCAGCGCGTTCGGGAGTACGGGAGAGCAGTACTTC
TRBV6-4	.	.	TRBJ1-2	CASSDGYYGYTF	TGTGCCAGCAGTGACGGTTACTATGGCTACACCTTC
TRBV7-9	.	.	TRBJ2-7	CASSQRAVSYEQYF	TGTGCCAGCAGCCAAAGGGCAGTTTCCTACGAGCAGTACTTC
TRBV4-1	.	.	TRBJ2-1	CASSQVGGEQFF	TGCGCCAGCAGCCAAGTTGGGGGGGAGCAGTTCTTC
TRBV2	once	TRBD1	TRBJ1-4	CASSRERQGVNEKLFF	TGTGCCAGCAGTCGAGAAAGACAGGGGGTTAATGAAAAACTGTTTTTT
TRBV5-8	.	.	TRBJ1-1	CATPRGWGGGTEAFF	TGTGCCACCCCTCGGGGGTGGGGGGGTGGAACTGAAGCTTTCTTT
TRBV27	.	.	TRBJ2-7	CASSLQPTDYEQYF	TGTGCCAGCAGTCTACAGCCTACGGACTACGAGCAGTACTTC
TRBV19	.	TRBD1	TRBJ1-5	CASTSTGQGKGQPQHF	TGTGCCAGTACCTCCACAGGACAGGGGAAGGGACAGCCCCAGCATTTT
TRBV6-5	.	.	TRBJ2-7	CASSSGASSSYEQYF	TGTGCCAGCAGCTCAGGGGCCTCGAGCTCCTACGAGCAGTACTTC
TRBV27	.	.	TRBJ1-1	CASRTGLNTEAFF	TGTGCCAGCAGGACGGGCCTGAACACTGAAGCTTTCTTT
TRBV2	.	.	TRBJ1-2	CASSERTAANYGYTF	TGTGCCAGCAGTGAAAGGACGGCAGCTAACTATGGCTACACCTTC
TRBV18	once	.	TRBJ1-6	CASSPDRWGSPLHF	TGTGCCAGCTCCCCGGACAGATGGGGTTCACCCCTCCACTTT
TRBV5-6	once	.	TRBJ2-7	CASTREGRGSYEQYF	TGTGCCAGCACCAGAGAGGGCAGGGGATCCTACGAGCAGTACTTC
TRBV2	few	.	TRBJ2-1	CASSRELTETNEQFF	TGTGCCAGCTCCCGGGAACTGACGGAGACTAATGAGCAGTTCTTC
TRBV5-4	.	.	TRBJ2-7	CASSSFPPYEQYF	TGTGCCAGCAGCTCCTTCCCCCCCTACGAGCAGTACTTC
TRBV7-2	.	.	TRBJ2-2	CASRRVLVTGELFF	TGTGCCAGCAGACGAGTCTTGGTCACCGGGGAGCTGTTTTTT
TRBV29-1	.	.	TRBJ1-1	CSVDDRNTEAFF	TGCAGCGTAGATGACAGGAACACTGAAGCTTTCTTT